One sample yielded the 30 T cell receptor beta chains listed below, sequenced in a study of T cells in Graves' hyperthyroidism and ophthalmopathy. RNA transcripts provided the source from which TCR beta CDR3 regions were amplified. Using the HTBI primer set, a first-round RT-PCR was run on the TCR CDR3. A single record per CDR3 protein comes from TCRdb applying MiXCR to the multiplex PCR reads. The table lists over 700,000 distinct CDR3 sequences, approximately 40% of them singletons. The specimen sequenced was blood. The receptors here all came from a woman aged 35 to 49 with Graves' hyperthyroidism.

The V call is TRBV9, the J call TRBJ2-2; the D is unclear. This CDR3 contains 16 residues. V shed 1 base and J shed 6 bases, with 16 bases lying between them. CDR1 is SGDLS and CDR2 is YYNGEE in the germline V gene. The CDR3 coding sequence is TGTGCCAGCAGCGTAACGGAGCTGGGCCACTCCGGGGAGCTGTTTTTT. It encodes CASSVTELGHSGELFF.

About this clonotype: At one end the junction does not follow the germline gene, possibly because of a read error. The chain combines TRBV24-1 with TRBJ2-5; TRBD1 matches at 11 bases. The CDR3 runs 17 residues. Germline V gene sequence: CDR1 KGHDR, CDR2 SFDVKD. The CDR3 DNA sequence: TGTGCCAGCAGTTACTCCATTTGGACAGGGGGCGAGGAGACCCAGTACTTC. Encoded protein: CASSYSIWTGGEETQYF.

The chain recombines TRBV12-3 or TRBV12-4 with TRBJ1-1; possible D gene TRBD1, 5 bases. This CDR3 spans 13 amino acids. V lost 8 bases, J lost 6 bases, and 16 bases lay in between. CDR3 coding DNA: TGTGCCAGCGCATCGGACACTTTCGCTGAAGCTTTCTTT. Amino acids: CASASDTFAEAFF.

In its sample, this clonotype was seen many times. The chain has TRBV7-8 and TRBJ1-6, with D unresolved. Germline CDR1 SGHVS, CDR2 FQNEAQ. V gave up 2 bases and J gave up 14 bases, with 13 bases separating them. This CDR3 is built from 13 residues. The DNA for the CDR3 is TGTGCCAGCAGCTTAAACATGGTTGGGTCCCTCCACTTT. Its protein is CASSLNMVGSLHF.

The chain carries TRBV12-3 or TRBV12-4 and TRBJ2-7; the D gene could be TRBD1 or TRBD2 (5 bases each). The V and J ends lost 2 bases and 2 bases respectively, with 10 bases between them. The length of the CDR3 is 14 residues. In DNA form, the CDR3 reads TGTGCCAGCAGTTTATTGGGGGTAGCCTACGAGCAGTACTTC. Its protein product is CASSLLGVAYEQYF.

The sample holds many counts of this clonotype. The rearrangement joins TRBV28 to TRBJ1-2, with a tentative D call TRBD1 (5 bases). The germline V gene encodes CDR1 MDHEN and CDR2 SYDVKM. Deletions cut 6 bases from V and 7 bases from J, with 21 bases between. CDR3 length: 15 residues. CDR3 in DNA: TGTGCCAGCAGCCCCGGGACGAGGGGCTACGGTGGCTACACCTTC. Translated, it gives CASSPGTRGYGGYTF.

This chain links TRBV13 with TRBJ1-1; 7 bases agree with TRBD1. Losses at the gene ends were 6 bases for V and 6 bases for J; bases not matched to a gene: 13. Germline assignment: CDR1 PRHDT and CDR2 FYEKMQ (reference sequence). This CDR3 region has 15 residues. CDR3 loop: CASRPLSRTGAEAFF. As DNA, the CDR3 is TGTGCCAGCAGACCCTTATCCCGGACAGGCGCTGAAGCTTTCTTT.

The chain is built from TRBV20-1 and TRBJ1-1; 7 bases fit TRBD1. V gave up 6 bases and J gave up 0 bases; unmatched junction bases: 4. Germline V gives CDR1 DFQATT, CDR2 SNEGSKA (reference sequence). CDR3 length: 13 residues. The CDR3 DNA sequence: TGCAGTGCCACGGGACAGATGAACACTGAAGCTTTCTTT. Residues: CSATGQMNTEAFF.

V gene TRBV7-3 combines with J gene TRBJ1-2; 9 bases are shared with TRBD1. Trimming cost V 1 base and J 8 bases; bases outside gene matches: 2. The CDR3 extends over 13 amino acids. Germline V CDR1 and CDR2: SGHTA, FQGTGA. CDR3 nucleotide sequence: TGTGCCAGCAGCTTAAACAGGGGGCAAGGCTACACCTTC. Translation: CASSLNRGQGYTF.

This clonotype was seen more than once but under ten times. CDR3 sequence: CASSYSRTGGGRTEAFF. The CDR3 nucleotides read TGTGCCAGCAGTTACTCCCGGACAGGGGGAGGAAGGACTGAAGCTTTCTTT. The rearrangement joins TRBV6-2 or TRBV6-3 to TRBJ1-1, with 10 bases identical to TRBD1. The germline CDR1 and CDR2 sequences are MNHEY and SVGEGT. After removal of 0 bases from V and 5 bases from J, the junction contained 9 bases not matched to a gene. The CDR3 loop spans 17 amino acids.

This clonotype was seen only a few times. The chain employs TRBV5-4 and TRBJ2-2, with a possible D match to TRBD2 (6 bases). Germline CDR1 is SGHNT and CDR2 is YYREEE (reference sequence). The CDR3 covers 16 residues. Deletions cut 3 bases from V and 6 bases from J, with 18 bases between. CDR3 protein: CASSYLPGLTSGELFF. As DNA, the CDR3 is TGTGCCAGCAGCTATCTTCCGGGACTCACTTCCGGGGAGCTGTTTTTT.

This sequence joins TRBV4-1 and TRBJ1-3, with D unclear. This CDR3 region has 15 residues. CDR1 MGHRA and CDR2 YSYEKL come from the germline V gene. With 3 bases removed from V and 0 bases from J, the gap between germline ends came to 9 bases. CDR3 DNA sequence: TGCGCCAGCAGCCACTCGGGCGGCTCTGGAAACACCATATATTTT. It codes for CASSHSGGSGNTIYF.

DNA for the CDR3: TGTGCCAGCCAAGTCGGGGGGAGCTCCTACGAGCAGTACTTC. It translates to CASQVGGSSYEQYF. The rearrangement joins TRBV10-3 to TRBJ2-7, with 7 nucleotides matching TRBD2. Per germline, CDR1 ENHRY and CDR2 SYGVKD. This CDR3 contains 14 residues. The junction had 9 bases not matched to a gene; V was cut back by 10 bases and J by 0 bases.

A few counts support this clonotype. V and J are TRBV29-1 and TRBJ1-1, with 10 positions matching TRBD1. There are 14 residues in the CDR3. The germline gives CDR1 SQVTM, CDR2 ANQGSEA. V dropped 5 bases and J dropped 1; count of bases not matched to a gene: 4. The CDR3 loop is CSVPGQGWNTEAFF. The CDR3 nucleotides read TGCAGCGTTCCGGGACAGGGGTGGAACACTGAAGCTTTCTTT.

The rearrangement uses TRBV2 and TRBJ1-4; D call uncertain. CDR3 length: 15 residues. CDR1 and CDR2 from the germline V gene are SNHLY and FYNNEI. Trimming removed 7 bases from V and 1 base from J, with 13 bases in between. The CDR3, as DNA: TGTGCCAGCACTGGGCAGGCACAAACTAATGAAAAACTGTTTTTT. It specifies CASTGQAQTNEKLFF.

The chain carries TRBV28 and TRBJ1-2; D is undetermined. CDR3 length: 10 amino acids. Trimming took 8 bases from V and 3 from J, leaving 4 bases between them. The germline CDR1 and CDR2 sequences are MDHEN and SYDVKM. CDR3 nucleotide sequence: TGTGCCAGCGGCTACTATGGCTACACCTTC. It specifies CASGYYGYTF.

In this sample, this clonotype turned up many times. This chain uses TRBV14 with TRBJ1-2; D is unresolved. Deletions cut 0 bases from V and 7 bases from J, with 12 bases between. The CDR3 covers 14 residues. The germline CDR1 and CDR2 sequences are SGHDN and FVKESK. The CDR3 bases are TGTGCCAGCAGCCAAGACGAGGGTCCCTCTGGCTACACCTTC. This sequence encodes CASSQDEGPSGYTF.

CDR3 in amino acids: CASTSYPRTGELFF. CDR3 DNA sequence: TGTGCCAGCACTAGTTATCCGAGAACCGGGGAGCTGTTTTTT. The V gene is TRBV6-6, the J gene TRBJ2-2; D ambiguous. The germline V and J ends were trimmed by 7 bases and 5 bases, with 14 bases remaining between them. The germline gives CDR1 MNHNY, CDR2 SVGAGI (reference sequence). This CDR3 spans 14 amino acids.

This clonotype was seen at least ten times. This CDR3 is CAISADRANTEAFF. CDR3 nucleotides: TGTGCCATCAGTGCTGACAGGGCGAACACTGAAGCTTTCTTT. V gene TRBV10-3 combines with J gene TRBJ1-1; 7 bases are a match to TRBD1. The CDR3 length is 14 residues. The trim removed 4 bases at V and 1 base at J, leaving 3 bases unmatched. The germline CDR1 and CDR2 sequences are ENHRY and SYGVKD.

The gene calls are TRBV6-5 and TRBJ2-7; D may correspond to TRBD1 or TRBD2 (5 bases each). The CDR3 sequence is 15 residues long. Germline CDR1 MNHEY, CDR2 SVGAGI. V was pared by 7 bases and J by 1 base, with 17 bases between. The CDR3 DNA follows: TGTGCCAGCACCCCTTTTGGGACGGAATCCTACGAGCAGTACTTC. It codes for CASTPFGTESYEQYF.

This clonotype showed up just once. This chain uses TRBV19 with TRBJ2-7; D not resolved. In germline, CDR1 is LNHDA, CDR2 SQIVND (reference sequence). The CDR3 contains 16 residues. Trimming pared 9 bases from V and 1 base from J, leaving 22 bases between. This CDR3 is CASSPSRRSLSYEQYF. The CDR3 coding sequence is TGTGCCAGCTCACCGTCGCGCCGTAGCCTATCCTACGAGCAGTACTTC. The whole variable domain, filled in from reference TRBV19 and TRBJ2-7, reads DGGITQSPKYLFRKEGQNVTLSCEQNLNHDAMYWYRQDPGQGLRLIYYSQIVNDFQKGDIAEGYSVSREKKESFPLTVTSAQKNPTAFYLCASSPSRRSLSYEQYFGPGTRLTVT.

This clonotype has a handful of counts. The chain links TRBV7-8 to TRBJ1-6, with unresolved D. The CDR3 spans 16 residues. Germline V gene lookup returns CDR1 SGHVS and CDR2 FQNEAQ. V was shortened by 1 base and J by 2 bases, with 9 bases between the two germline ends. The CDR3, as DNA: TGTGCCAGCAGCTTAGGGGTCAGCCCCTATAATTCACCCCTCCACTTT. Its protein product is CASSLGVSPYNSPLHF.

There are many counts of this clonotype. This CDR3 is CASSEQTGMNTEAFF. CDR3 nucleotides: TGTGCCAGCAGCGAGCAGACAGGGATGAACACTGAAGCTTTCTTT. The rearrangement uses TRBV7-2 and TRBJ1-1; 7 bases match TRBD1. Unmatched junction bases numbered 6, after V lost 5 bases and J lost 0 bases. The germline V gene has CDR1 SGHTA and CDR2 FQGNSA. The length of the CDR3 is 15 residues.

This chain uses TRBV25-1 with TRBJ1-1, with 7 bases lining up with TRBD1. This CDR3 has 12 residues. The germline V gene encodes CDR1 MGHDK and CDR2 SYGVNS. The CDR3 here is CARQGRDTEAFF. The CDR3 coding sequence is TGTGCTAGACAGGGTCGGGACACTGAAGCTTTCTTT.

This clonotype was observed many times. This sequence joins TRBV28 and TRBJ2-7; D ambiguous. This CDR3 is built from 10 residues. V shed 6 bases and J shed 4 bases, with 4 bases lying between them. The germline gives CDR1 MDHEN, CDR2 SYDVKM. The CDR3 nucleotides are TGTGCCAGCAGCCGATACGAGCAGTACTTC. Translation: CASSRYEQYF.

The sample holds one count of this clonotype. DNA for the CDR3: TGCGCCAGCAGCTTGGGTCTGGGTGAAGAGACCCAGTACTTC. This gives the protein CASSLGLGEETQYF. The chain carries TRBV5-1 and TRBJ2-5, with unresolved D. The ends were cut back, 0 bases at V and 3 bases at J, with 9 bases in the middle. CDR3 size: 14 residues. Germline V gene lookup returns CDR1 SGHRS and CDR2 YFSETQ.

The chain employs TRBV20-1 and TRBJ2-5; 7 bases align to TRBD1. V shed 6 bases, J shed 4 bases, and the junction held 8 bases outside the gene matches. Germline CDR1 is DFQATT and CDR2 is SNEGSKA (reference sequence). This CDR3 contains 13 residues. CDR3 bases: TGCAGTGCCCCAGACAGGGTAGGAGAGACCCAGTACTTC. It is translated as CSAPDRVGETQYF.

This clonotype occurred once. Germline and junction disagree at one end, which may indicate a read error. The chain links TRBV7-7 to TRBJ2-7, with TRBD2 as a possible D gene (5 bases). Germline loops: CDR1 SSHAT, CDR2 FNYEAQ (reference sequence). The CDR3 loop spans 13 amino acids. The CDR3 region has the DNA TGTGCTAGCAGCTTGGGTAGCGAGAATGAGCAGTACTTC. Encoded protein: CASSLGSENEQYF.

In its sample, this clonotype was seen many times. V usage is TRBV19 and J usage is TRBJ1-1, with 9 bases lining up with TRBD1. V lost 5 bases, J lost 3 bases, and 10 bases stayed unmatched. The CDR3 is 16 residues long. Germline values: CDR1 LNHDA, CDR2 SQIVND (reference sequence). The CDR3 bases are TGTGCCAGTAGTCGTCCCGGGACAGGGTTGGACACTGAAGCTTTCTTT. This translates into CASSRPGTGLDTEAFF. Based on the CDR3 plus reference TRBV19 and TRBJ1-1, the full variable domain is DGGITQSPKYLFRKEGQNVTLSCEQNLNHDAMYWYRQDPGQGLRLIYYSQIVNDFQKGDIAEGYSVSREKKESFPLTVTSAQKNPTAFYLCASSRPGTGLDTEAFFGQGTRLTVV.

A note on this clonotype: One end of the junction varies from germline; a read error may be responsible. The CDR3 is CASRDTPGQPFF. In nucleotides, the CDR3 is TGTGCCAGCAGGGACACCCCGGGACAGCCTTTTTTT. The V call is TRBV11-2, the J call TRBJ1-5; the match to TRBD1 covers 7 bases. The CDR3 length is 12 residues. Germline V gene lookup returns CDR1 SGHAT and CDR2 FQNNGV.